This TCR beta chain comes out of a study of cytomegalovirus exposure and HLA in healthy donors (dated by TCRdb to about 2017). Regarding the study in general: An earlier analysis of some 600 of the donors reported under 300 Gb of sequence data and 95 million to 120 million unique TCR beta sequences obtained from roughly 180 million T cells. The number of typed donors differed by locus: roughly 629-630 for A, B, C, DRB1 and DQB1; about 520 for DQA1; roughly 600 for DPA1; and some 430 for DPB1. Using immunosequencing, the study profiled T cell repertoires from fewer than 850 subjects and related those repertoires to cytomegalovirus serostatus. Among over 350 genotyped donors of the cohort, an average of about 240,000 unique TCR beta nucleotide sequences were sequenced per donor, 15% to 20% of them non-productive. A later genetic analysis took genome-wide SNP genotypes for about 55% of the 666 donors and used that subset as a discovery cohort. Several DR-DQ haplotypes were handled as single units for association and clustering because linkage in the cohort was strong. A separate validation cohort of about 110 different subjects was used in addition to the approximately 700-subject first cohort. HLA typing included class I and class II loci at four-digit resolution. Rather than using new phenotypic data, the later analysis identified candidate immune exposures from TCR beta sequences and from how often those sequences occurred across donors. All discovery cohort repertoires had been generated using a single sequencing platform. The aim of the study was to test whether cataloging public T cell receptors could identify signatures of past pathogen exposure. In an earlier analysis of 500 to 650 of the donors, high-throughput TCR beta sequencing was used to judge whether each TCR beta V gene segment behaved as functional or pseudogenic. To predict cytomegalovirus infection status, the study combined high-throughput TCR immunosequencing, statistical association of individual TCRs with disease status, and machine learning. Donor age, sex, ethnicity and CMV serostatus were compiled alongside the repertoire data. Approximately 300 gigabases of sequencing data and 70 million to 100 million unique TCR sequences made up an early release that covered over 550 HLA-typed donors. To study patterns of TCR occurrence, a later analysis re-analyzed previously published TCR beta repertoires from 650 to 750 donors and added high-resolution HLA genotyping. The genetic ancestry cluster associated with self-reported Caucasian donors included over 65% of the roughly 390 genotyped donors. Findings and caveats that apply to the study as a whole: According to a later analysis, parvovirus B19, influenza, CMV and Epstein-Barr virus appeared linked to several top co-occurrence clusters. In a later genetic analysis, fewer N-insertions in productive TCRs were reported among donors in an Asian-associated ancestry cluster than the roughly 700-donor mean. Immune exposure information for the cohort was limited to CMV serostatus. A later analysis associated 17,000 or so TCR beta sequences with specific HLA alleles at a false discovery rate of 0.05. When HLA alleles, especially DR and DQ, strongly co-occurred, TCR associations were difficult to assign to individual alleles. A total of 164 TCR beta chains were listed by the study as associated with cytomegalovirus. Because HLA typing was missing for some donors at each locus, association tests included only the typed subset. A further reported finding was that TCR beta sequences accurately predicted the HLA-A and HLA-B alleles for most subjects in the first cohort. A cluster of highly shared sequence variants was judged likely to be a technical artifact of the sequencing pipeline. In a later genetic analysis, a missense DCLRE1C variant was associated with V-gene and J-gene trimming of TCR beta chains, and the association was replicated in an independent cohort. In an earlier analysis of 587 of the donors, most TCR beta V segments appeared in productive rearrangements about 87% or about 30% of the time, broadly matching IMGT annotations. In a later analysis, HLA-associated TCR beta chains were found to be more clonally expanded and to have lower generation probabilities than equally common non-associated chains. In vitro tests confirmed that a few of the cytomegalovirus-associated TCR beta chains recognize cytomegalovirus antigens. The presence/absence analyses assumed that sequencing depth was roughly uniform across donors, and that assumption may not be true. Linkage disequilibrium might explain the correlated functional status among segregating V segments, but an unknown experimental factor could not be ruled out. About 15 rarely observed V segments, including chromosome 9 orphons, were excluded from the earlier analysis of several hundred of the donors because counts were too low. According to a later analysis, most CMV-associated TCR beta chains appeared to be HLA-restricted, and the HLA associations seemed to be driven largely by CMV exposure. The 87-base-pair reads could not distinguish some IMGT-functional V segments, including TRBV6-2 and TRBV6-3, so those segments were excluded. In both the original and validation cohorts, the classifier was reported to diagnose cytomegalovirus status with high specificity and sensitivity. While some public TCRs were present in many individuals, most TCR sequences turned up only very rarely across donors. It was suggested by the authors that the approach could potentially be generalized to other disease states and immunological phenotypes. This cohort had only TCR beta chains sequenced, and the lack of alpha or paired-chain data limited which features could be detected. A later analysis found that TCR association rates varied across HLA loci, with DRB1 alleles showing the most associated TCRs and HLA-C alleles the fewest.

Concerning this clone: No antigen is known for it. No base quality information exists; no much larger clone differs at one position.

The cohort was made up of roughly 670 healthy bone marrow donors. Cohort members were all nominally healthy when sampled, although unrecorded immune exposures were likely present. The donor tested CMV seronegative and was one of the 352 seronegative cohort members. Every donor gave a peripheral blood sample, and the peripheral blood mononuclear cells from that sample were used for TCR beta sequencing. The Qiagen DNeasy Blood Extraction Kit was used to extract genomic DNA from the blood cell samples. CDR1 and CDR2 are read off the germline V gene (reference sequence) as MNHNY and SVGAGI. The CDR3 runs 15 residues from the cysteine to the phenylalanine. Only the CDR3 region is kept as DNA, spanning 45 bases read in frame from base 1. The junction shows trimming of 0 bases on V and 6 bases on J, and the gene matches do not reach 7 bases of it. The library was produced with the immunoSEQ multiplex PCR assay. The multiplex PCR relied on a mix of 60 forward primers for TCR Vbeta segments and 13 reverse primers for TCR Jbeta segments. The CDR3 region of rearranged TCR beta genes was amplified from genomic DNA with a multiplex PCR assay. The Illumina HiSeq System was used to sequence the amplified TCR beta libraries as 87-base-pair reads. In the source study's methods: Across the roughly 700 repertoires, a later analysis counted 78 million or so unique TCR beta chains, roughly 11 million of which were shared by at least two donors. To remove PCR and sequencing errors, raw reads were error-corrected and collapsed into unique sequences using a nearest-neighbor algorithm that merged closely related sequences. Alignment of CDR3 sequences to IMGT reference sequences was used to assign V, D and J gene segments. For a sequence to be retained, a match of at least six nucleotides was required to both a V gene segment and a J gene segment. Rearrangements were called productive when the CDR3 lacked stop codons and stayed in frame with V and J; all others were non-productive. Following IMGT convention, CDR3 was defined as the stretch from the second conserved V-encoded cysteine up to the conserved J-encoded phenylalanine. Sequences without an unambiguous match to a single V gene segment were excluded from the earlier analysis of approximately 600 of the donors. In an earlier analysis of 587 of the donors, a V segment was called functional when productive rearrangements were above 56.7%, and segregating when the standard deviation between donors exceeded 5%. A statistical classification framework was built for diagnosing cytomegalovirus status from the catalog of TCR beta chain sequences. In a later analysis, TCR nucleotide sequences were compared against IMGT/GENE-DB human TR gene sequences so that V and J genes could be assigned. Using the TCRdist pipeline, a later analysis assigned CDR3 sequences along with most-parsimonious VDJ recombination scenarios. In a later analysis, every TCR beta chain was defined by the combination of its CDR3 amino acid sequence and its V-gene family, and reads without a unique V-gene family were dropped. A later analysis removed 592 highly shared, low-generation-probability nucleotide sequences to deal with suspected cross-contamination and a sequencing artifact. In a later analysis, a clonal expansion index was calculated for each public chain from normalized within-repertoire ranks of inferred template counts. Generation probabilities in a later analysis came from a VDJ recombination model fitted to out-of-frame rearrangements, and those results were checked against IGoR. In a later analysis, TCR-TCR, TCR-HLA and TCR-CMV co-occurrence was scored with hypergeometric tests, and a repertoire-size bias correction was applied to TCR pairs. In a later analysis, false discovery rates were estimated by permuting HLA or CMV assignments 20 times. In a later analysis, co-occurring TCRs were grouped with DBSCAN, and TCRdist sequence similarity was added when clustering was performed within HLA-allele-positive subsets. Repertoires with fewer than 30,000 or more than 120,000 public chains were left out of co-occurrence clustering, as were several repertoires with anomalous nucleotide sharing. TCRdb mirrors the immuneACCESS table, restricted to in-frame sequences. Some clones are absent from its copies; in checked studies, under half trace to an unresolved V gene, and the reason for the others is unknown. From that table come the V and J calls and clone size; the DNA was used to work out D and trimming. Across this sample there are around 100,000 clones, with roughly 73% seen only once. The ten largest make up more than 0.7% of the sample.

The TCR sequence derives from a woman under 40 in good health and CMV-seronegative. The chain uses TRBV6-6 and TRBJ2-7, and TRBD2 matches 8 of the central bases. The material sequenced was PBMCs. DNA sequence: TGTGCCAGCAGTTACTCGAGCGGGGGAGTATTCGAGCAGTACTTC. This encodes CASSYSSGGVFEQYF.